This is a list of T cell receptor beta chains from one sample in a study of blood T cells in healthy people across ages. TCRdb independently ran MiXCR on the 5' RACE reads; one entry per CDR3 protein. The data hold 780,000 or so distinct CDR3 sequences, with roughly 25% observed a single time. These records were also assigned to another study, of T cells of mothers and their children.

The material sequenced was blood. These receptors came from a boy younger than 18 in good health. The CDR3 runs from the conserved cysteine through the conserved F or W. The order of the fields is D gene, J gene, V gene, clone size, CDR3 DNA, CDR3 protein. D genes are given only for firm matches. A clone size is listed for some rows: how often the clone was seen (once, few, many), or a class if it is expanded.

-,TRBJ2-4,TRBV21-1,-,TGTGCCAGCAGCGGAATCAAGCGGGTAGCGAAAAACATTCAGTACTTC,CASSGIKRVAKNIQYF
TRBD2,TRBJ2-5,TRBV29-1,many,TGCAGCGTTGACCGGGGGGAAGAGACCCAGTACTTC,CSVDRGEETQYF
-,TRBJ2-3,TRBV29-1,few,TGCAGCGTCACGATTAGGGACATCACAGATACGCAGTATTTT,CSVTIRDITDTQYF
TRBD1,TRBJ2-7,TRBV5-1,-,TGCGCCAACGCAGTGCCCGGGACAGCATACGAGCAGTACTTC,CANAVPGTAYEQYF
-,TRBJ1-2,TRBV20-1,-,TGCAGTGCCGACAGAACTCCTAACTATGGCTACACCTTC,CSADRTPNYGYTF
TRBD2,TRBJ2-5,TRBV28,few,TGTGCCAGCAGTTTACCGACCGGGACTACCTACCAAGAGACCCAGTACTTC,CASSLPTGTTYQETQYF
-,TRBJ2-7,TRBV7-9,many,TGTGCCAGCAGCTTTGACGGTAACGAGCAGTACTTC,CASSFDGNEQYF
-,TRBJ2-6,TRBV4-3,-,TGCGCCAGCAGCCAAGAGTGGGGCTCTGGGGCCAACGTCCTGACTTTC,CASSQEWGSGANVLTF
-,TRBJ2-5,TRBV6-5,few,TGTGCCAGCAGTTATGCGGGACACAGGGAGAGAGAGACCCAGTACTTC,CASSYAGHRERETQYF
-,TRBJ1-4,TRBV2,few,TGTGCCAGCAGTGTGTCCAGGGTGATTGAAAAACTGTTTTTT,CASSVSRVIEKLFF
-,TRBJ2-7,TRBV12-3/TRBV12-4,-,TGTGCCAGCAGTTTAGTGTCTGGTCGGCAGGGCGCATACGAGCAGTACTTC,CASSLVSGRQGAYEQYF
-,TRBJ2-5,TRBV18,-,TGTGCCAGCTCACCAATACCCGGGTCGTACCAAGAGACCCAGTACTTC,CASSPIPGSYQETQYF
-,TRBJ1-1,TRBV2,few,TGTGCCAGCAGCCCTTGGGGGCTGAACACTGAAGCTTTCTTT,CASSPWGLNTEAFF
TRBD1,TRBJ1-5,TRBV7-2,few,TGTGCCAGCAGCAACCGGGACAGGGGTGGAAATCAGCCCCAGCATTTT,CASSNRDRGGNQPQHF
TRBD1,TRBJ2-1,TRBV19,-,TGTGCCAGTAGGGACAGGGATCCCTACAATGAGCAGTTCTTC,CASRDRDPYNEQFF
-,TRBJ1-1,TRBV28,-,TGTGCCAGCAGTTTATCGGCCCGGGGATACACTGAAGCTTTCTTT,CASSLSARGYTEAFF
-,TRBJ1-2,TRBV5-1,-,TGCGCCAGCAAAGTGGCAGGGGATAACTATGGCTACACCTTC,CASKVAGDNYGYTF
-,TRBJ1-6,TRBV6-6,few,TGTGCCAGCAGTTACTCATCGGGCAATAATTCACCCCTCCACTTT,CASSYSSGNNSPLHF
-,TRBJ2-5,TRBV12-3/TRBV12-4,-,TGTGCCAACAGTTCCCGAGGAGGGCTAGAGACCCAGTACTTC,CANSSRGGLETQYF
-,TRBJ2-7,TRBV12-3/TRBV12-4,-,TGTGCCAGCAGGGGGCCACACCACTACGAGCAGTACTTC,CASRGPHHYEQYF
TRBD1,TRBJ1-1,TRBV12-3/TRBV12-4,many,TGTGCCAGCAGGGGGGGACAGGGGGTCACTGAAGCTTTCTTT,CASRGGQGVTEAFF
-,TRBJ2-1,TRBV6-4,-,TGTGCCAGCAGTGAAGAGATCGAAATGAAGCAGTTCTTC,CASSEEIEMKQFF
-,TRBJ2-5,TRBV6-1,-,TGTGCCAGCAGTGGGTTCGGAGAGACCCAGTACTTC,CASSGFGETQYF
-,TRBJ2-7,TRBV28,few,TGTGCCAGCAGCCATCATGGAGGATACGAGCAGTACTTC,CASSHHGGYEQYF
TRBD2,TRBJ2-3,TRBV7-2,-,TGTGCCAGCAGCTTACGCGCTAGCGGGGGGCCGCGGGATACGCAGTATTTT,CASSLRASGGPRDTQYF
TRBD1,TRBJ1-1,TRBV12-3/TRBV12-4,-,TGTGCCAGCAGTTTTCCGGGACAGTGGAGGTCTGAAGCTTTCTTT,CASSFPGQWRSEAFF
TRBD2,TRBJ2-1,TRBV2,-,TGTGCCAGCAGTGAGACTAGCGGGAGGGATGAGCAGTTCTTC,CASSETSGRDEQFF
-,TRBJ2-3,TRBV7-3,few,TGTGCCAGCAGCTCCCTGGCGAGCACAGATACGCAGTATTTT,CASSSLASTDTQYF
TRBD1,TRBJ1-4,TRBV4-3,many,TGCGCCAGCAGCCAAGGGACAGGAAATAATGAAAAACTGTTTTTT,CASSQGTGNNEKLFF
-,TRBJ1-2,TRBV21-1,few,TGTGCCAGCAGCAAAGTATACAGGCCAGACTATGGCTACACCTTC,CASSKVYRPDYGYTF
-,TRBJ1-1,TRBV4-1,few,TGCGCCAGCAGCCAAGTCGGGCGGGGTAGGTACACTGAAGCTTTCTTT,CASSQVGRGRYTEAFF
-,TRBJ2-2,TRBV4-1,-,TGCGCCAGCAGCCAAATACTTAACACCGGGGAGCTGTTTTTT,CASSQILNTGELFF
-,TRBJ1-1,TRBV7-8,-,TGTGCCAGCAGCTTAGGTCCCGGTTCGAACACTGAAGCTTTCTTT,CASSLGPGSNTEAFF
-,TRBJ1-2,TRBV20-1,-,TGCAGTGCTAGCAGCGGGCTAGGCTATGGCTACACCTTC,CSASSGLGYGYTF
TRBD1,TRBJ1-4,TRBV27,-,TGTGCCAGCAGTTTCTACCGGACAGGGGGTACTAATGAAAAACTGTTTTTT,CASSFYRTGGTNEKLFF
-,TRBJ1-1,TRBV4-3,many,TGCGCCAGCAGCGGGGGAGACACTGAAGCTTTCTTT,CASSGGDTEAFF
-,TRBJ1-1,TRBV27,-,TGTGCCAGCAGCCTGCTCGAGAGGTTTGAAGCTTTCTTT,CASSLLERFEAFF
-,TRBJ1-2,TRBV6-2/TRBV6-3,few,TGTGCCAGCAGTTACGGCCAGGGAGGTAACTATGGCTACACCTTC,CASSYGQGGNYGYTF
-,TRBJ2-1,TRBV7-2,-,TGTGCCAGCAGCCGGCAGACGACGGGCGTGAACAATGAGCAGTTCTTC,CASSRQTTGVNNEQFF
TRBD1,TRBJ2-7,TRBV24-1,once,TGTGCCACCAGTGACCCAGGACAGGACGAGCAGTACTTC,CATSDPGQDEQYF
TRBD1,TRBJ1-4,TRBV7-2,-,TGTGCCAGCAGCCCTGACAGGGGGAGCGAAAAACTGTTTTTT,CASSPDRGSEKLFF
-,TRBJ2-7,TRBV7-8,-,TGTGCCAGCAGCTTAGATTACCGAAGCTCCTACGAGCAGTACTTC,CASSLDYRSSYEQYF
TRBD1,TRBJ1-5,TRBV2,few,TGTGCCAGCAGACCACAGGGGCCACAGCCCCAGCATTTT,CASRPQGPQPQHF
-,TRBJ2-7,TRBV4-3,-,TGCGCCAGCAGCCAAGTTGTGGGACCGGTCTACGAGCAGTACTTC,CASSQVVGPVYEQYF
TRBD1,TRBJ1-6,TRBV27,few,TGTGCCAGCAGATTGACAGGGTATAATTCACCCCTCCACTTT,CASRLTGYNSPLHF
TRBD2,TRBJ2-3,TRBV20-1,few,TGCAGTGTTCGACTAGCGGACGCAACAGATACGCAGTATTTT,CSVRLADATDTQYF
TRBD2,TRBJ2-1,TRBV7-6,few,TGTGCCAGCAGCTTAGTTGGCGGGAGTGCCTACAATGAGCAGTTCTTC,CASSLVGGSAYNEQFF
TRBD1,TRBJ1-1,TRBV3-1,-,TGTGCCAGCAGCCCCGTGACCGGGACAGGGTACCCTGAAGCTTTCTTT,CASSPVTGTGYPEAFF
-,TRBJ2-5,TRBV15,-,TGTGCCACCAGCAGAGATGGCAGGCTAGGACAAGAGACCCAGTACTTC,CATSRDGRLGQETQYF
-,TRBJ1-3,TRBV15,-,TGTGCCACCAGGGCGGACAGTTTGGACGGAAACACCATATATTTT,CATRADSLDGNTIYF
-,TRBJ2-5,TRBV27,-,TGTGCCAGCAGTTTACTTGATAGTGAGACCCAGTACTTC,CASSLLDSETQYF
TRBD2,TRBJ2-3,TRBV12-3/TRBV12-4,-,TGTGCCAGCAGTTGGGGCGGGAGAGCAGATACGCAGTATTTT,CASSWGGRADTQYF
TRBD2,TRBJ2-3,TRBV28,many,TGTGCCAGCAGCGGGACTAGCGGGGGCTACGATACGCAGTATTTT,CASSGTSGGYDTQYF
-,TRBJ1-5,TRBV20-1,-,TGCAGTGCTAGTTCGGGTCTTGGGCAGCCCCAGCATTTT,CSASSGLGQPQHF
-,TRBJ2-5,TRBV5-6,few,TGTGCCAGCAGGCAAAGGAACCAAGAGACCCAGTACTTC,CASRQRNQETQYF
-,TRBJ1-2,TRBV29-1,-,TGCAGCGTTGAGGGGACCGGCGACCTCTATGGCTACACCTTC,CSVEGTGDLYGYTF
-,TRBJ2-5,TRBV29-1,-,TGCAGCGTTGAATCCCAGGGCACAGAGACCCAGTACTTC,CSVESQGTETQYF
-,TRBJ2-7,TRBV20-1,few,TGCAGTGCAAACCGCCTTCAGGACTACTCCTACGAGCAGTACTTC,CSANRLQDYSYEQYF
TRBD2,TRBJ2-7,TRBV20-1,-,TGCAGTGCTAGAGACGGACTAGCAGGCGAGCAGTACTTC,CSARDGLAGEQYF
-,TRBJ2-7,TRBV28,many,TGTGCCAGCAGTTTATTAGACTACGAGCAGTACTTC,CASSLLDYEQYF